These 26 T cell receptor beta chains were all obtained from the same sample, sequenced in a study of blood T cell repertoires in COVID-19. This table comes from immunoSEQ multiplex PCR, and its TCRdb copy is limited to in-frame clones, with some not included. The sample holds around 380,000 clones, about 87% seen once. The sequenced material came from PBMCs or T cells enriched from blood (not recorded which). These receptors originate from a man in his thirties or forties who had recovered from COVID-19.

The chain employs TRBV3-1 (or the pseudogene TRBV3-2) and TRBJ1-6; a possible D gene is TRBD1 (6 bases). Trimming took off 0 bases at V and 5 bases at J, with 11 bases between the two ends. The germline CDR1 and CDR2 sequences are LGHDT and YNNKEL (reference sequence). The length of the CDR3 is 16 residues. The CDR3 DNA is TGTGCCAGCAGCCAAGATTCAGGGGCCGATAATTCACCCCTCCACTTT. Encoded protein: CASSQDSGADNSPLHF.

The chain couples TRBV4-1 to TRBJ2-6; 8 bases fit TRBD1. The CDR3 consists of 16 residues. The V gene end was trimmed by 4 bases and the J gene end by 2 bases; junction bases not matched to a gene: 4. Germline V gene data show CDR1 as MGHRA and CDR2 as YSYEKL. The CDR3 DNA follows: TGCGCCAGCAGCCCGGACAGGGTCCCTGGGGCCAACGTCCTGACTTTC. Its translation: CASSPDRVPGANVLTF.

The chain employs TRBV5-6 and TRBJ2-5; 9 nucleotides match TRBD2. The V segment lost 1 base and the J segment 4 bases; nucleotides outside the gene matches: 5. Germline V gene data show CDR1 as SGHDT and CDR2 as YYEEEE. The CDR3 has 15 amino acids. In DNA, the CDR3 is TGTGCCAGCAGCTTGCTAGCGGGGTTTTCAGAGACCCAGTACTTC. It yields the protein CASSLLAGFSETQYF. The complete variable domain, with remaining parts taken from reference TRBV5-6 and TRBJ2-5, reads DAGVTQSPTHLIKTRGQQVTLRCSPKSGHDTVSWYQQALGQGPQFIFQYYEEEERQRGNFPDRFSGHQFPNYSSELNVNALLLGDSALYLCASSLLAGFSETQYFGPGTRLLVL.

CDR3 coding DNA: TGTGCCAGCAGTTCGACTAGTTTTGCCTACAATGAGCAGTTCTTC. Translation gives CASSSTSFAYNEQFF. This chain joins TRBV6-6 and TRBJ2-1; weak D call: TRBD2 (6 bases). CDR3 length: 15 amino acids. With 4 bases removed from V and 2 bases from J, the gap between germline ends came to 12 bases. Germline lookup yields CDR1 MNHNY and CDR2 SVGAGI (reference sequence).

The chain is built from TRBV9 and TRBJ2-7; D is possibly TRBD1 (6 bases). The length of the CDR3 is 15 residues. Germline lookup yields CDR1 SGDLS and CDR2 YYNGEE. The germline V and J ends were trimmed by 0 bases and 0 bases, with 10 bases remaining between them. Written as DNA, the CDR3 is TGTGCCAGCAGCGTAGACGGGACAAGCTCCTACGAGCAGTACTTC. It yields the protein CASSVDGTSSYEQYF.

The chain joins TRBV7-8 to TRBJ1-5, with 7 bases that match TRBD1. CDR3 size: 15 residues. V gave up 0 bases and J gave up 5 bases; unmatched junction bases: 4. Germline CDR1 SGHVS, CDR2 FQNEAQ. The CDR3 spells CASSLAGGAYQPQHF. In nucleotides, the CDR3 is TGTGCCAGCAGCTTAGCAGGGGGCGCCTATCAGCCCCAGCATTTT. Using reference TRBV7-8 and TRBJ1-5 for the parts outside the CDR3, the full variable domain is GAGVSQSPRYKVAKRGQDVALRCDPISGHVSLFWYQQALGQGPEFLTYFQNEAQLDKSGLPSDRFFAERPEGSVSTLKIQRTQQEDSAVYLCASSLAGGAYQPQHFGDGTRLSIL.

The CDR3 loop is CASSPRNTGETQYF. DNA for the CDR3: TGTGCCAGCTCACCACGTAACACGGGAGAGACCCAGTACTTC. The chain recombines TRBV18 with TRBJ2-5; D is ambiguous. The length of the CDR3 is 14 residues. With 1 base removed from V and 4 bases from J, the gap between germline ends came to 10 bases. Germline assignment: CDR1 KGHSH and CDR2 LQKENI.

The chain joins TRBV10-3 to TRBJ2-7, with D tentatively TRBD1 (6 bases). CDR1 is ENHRY and CDR2 is SYGVKD in the germline V gene. CDR3 length equals 13 residues. Trimming cost V 8 bases and J 2 bases, with 13 bases left between them. The CDR3 reads CAISTTGTYEQYF. CDR3 coding DNA: TGTGCCATCTCGACGACAGGAACCTACGAGCAGTACTTC.

This clone is a singleton in its sample. The chain joins TRBV6-5 to TRBJ2-7; 9 positions agree with TRBD2. The CDR3 sequence is 14 residues long. In germline, CDR1 is MNHEY, CDR2 SVGAGI. Trimming at V came to 4 bases and at J to 3 bases, leaving 4 bases not matched to a gene. CDR3 sequence: CASSSLAGSYEQYF. CDR3 coding DNA: TGTGCCAGCAGTTCCCTAGCGGGGAGCTACGAGCAGTACTTC.

The V gene is TRBV30, the J gene TRBJ2-7; 9 bases align to TRBD1. This CDR3 contains 13 residues. The J segment lost 6 bases and the V segment lost 2 bases, leaving 5 bases of the junction unmatched. Germline lookup yields CDR1 GTSNPN and CDR2 SVGIG (reference sequence). DNA of the CDR3: TGTGCCTGGAGTCGAGACAGGGGGGCCGAGCAGTACTTC. Translated, it gives CAWSRDRGAEQYF.

This clone was seen a few times. The chain is built from TRBV14 and TRBJ2-7, with a tentative D call TRBD2 (5 bases). The CDR3 covers 13 residues. The germline V gene has CDR1 SGHDN and CDR2 FVKESK. V was shortened by 1 base and J by 3 bases, with 7 bases between the two germline ends. The CDR3, as DNA: TGTGCCAGCAGCCAAGCCGCGGGCTACGAGCAGTACTTC. Its protein product is CASSQAAGYEQYF.

The rearrangement uses TRBV5-1 and TRBJ1-4; 12 bases are a match to TRBD1. This CDR3 spans 15 amino acids. V dropped 2 bases and J dropped 8; count of bases not matched to a gene: 4. The germline V gene encodes CDR1 SGHRS and CDR2 YFSETQ. CDR3 in amino acids: CASSFSGTGGEKLFF. CDR3 bases: TGCGCCAGCAGCTTCTCCGGGACAGGGGGCGAAAAACTGTTTTTT.

The chain couples TRBV19 to TRBJ1-5; 9 bases fit TRBD1. Germline lookup yields CDR1 LNHDA and CDR2 SQIVND (reference sequence). V trimming: 4 bases; J trimming: 2 bases; junction bases outside the gene matches: 6. This CDR3 is 16 amino acids long. CDR3 residues: CASSRSGQGGNQPQHF. The CDR3 coding sequence is TGTGCCAGTAGTAGGTCGGGACAGGGTGGCAATCAGCCCCAGCATTTT.

The chain is built from TRBV5-1 and TRBJ2-7; 9 bases line up with TRBD1. The CDR3 has 17 amino acids. V shed 0 bases and J 0 bases; nucleotides not matched to a gene: 7. The germline V gene has CDR1 SGHRS and CDR2 YFSETQ. CDR3 nucleotide sequence: TGCGCCAGCAGCTTGGACCCCTCGGGACAGGGCTCCTACGAGCAGTACTTC. Its protein product is CASSLDPSGQGSYEQYF.

The chain has TRBV7-9 and TRBJ1-2; 7 bases map to TRBD1. J gave up 4 bases and V 5 bases, and 10 bases lay outside the gene matches. Germline assignment: CDR1 SEHNR and CDR2 FQNEAQ (reference sequence). The CDR3 sequence is 15 residues long. As DNA, the CDR3 is TGTGCCAGCAGCCCAGGGGGACATCAAATCTATGGCTACACCTTC. Its translation is CASSPGGHQIYGYTF.

The chain couples TRBV19 to TRBJ1-3; no definite D call. The germline V and J ends were trimmed by 6 bases and 4 bases, with 13 bases remaining between them. The CDR3 covers 14 residues. Looked up from germline, CDR1 is LNHDA and CDR2 is SQIVND (reference sequence). The CDR3 here is CASRTSPLGNTIYF. The CDR3 DNA is TGTGCCAGTAGGACTTCCCCACTGGGAAACACCATATATTTT.

The chain carries TRBV5-6 and TRBJ1-5, with a possible D match to TRBD1 (5 bases). The germline V and J ends were trimmed by 1 base and 0 bases, with 20 bases remaining between them. The CDR3 contains 19 residues. In germline, CDR1 is SGHDT, CDR2 YYEEEE. CDR3 coding DNA: TGTGCCAGCAGCTTGAACCGTCCAAGGGGCTTATATAGCAATCAGCCCCAGCATTTT. Amino acid sequence: CASSLNRPRGLYSNQPQHF.

The chain uses TRBV19 and TRBJ1-5, with D unclear. The CDR3 has 16 amino acids. Trimming removed 3 bases at V and 7 bases at J, with 19 bases between. Germline V CDR1 and CDR2: LNHDA, SQIVND (reference sequence). The CDR3 DNA is TGTGCCAGTAGTATCGGAGAGACGGCCATGAACCAGCCCCAGCATTTT. It specifies CASSIGETAMNQPQHF.

This clone was found a few times. The chain is built from TRBV19 and TRBJ1-1, with 7 nucleotides matching TRBD1. Per germline, CDR1 LNHDA and CDR2 SQIVND (reference sequence). This CDR3 is 14 amino acids long. After removal of 3 bases from V and 2 bases from J, the junction contained 3 bases not matched to a gene. The CDR3 region is CASSIGTDNTEAFF. The CDR3 bases are TGTGCCAGTAGTATTGGGACAGATAACACTGAAGCTTTCTTT.

In this sample, this clone turned up a few times. This same CDR3 is encoded by further DNA sequences in the sample. The J gene is TRBJ1-3, the V gene TRBV7-9; no firm D call. Per the germline V gene, CDR1 is SEHNR and CDR2 is FQNEAQ (reference sequence). Trimming took off 1 base at V and 2 bases at J, with 3 bases between the two ends. The CDR3 loop spans 13 amino acids. The CDR3 sequence: CASSLGAGNTIYF. CDR3 nucleotide sequence: TGTGCCAGCAGCTTAGGAGCTGGAAACACCATATATTTT. Drawing the rest from reference TRBV7-9 and TRBJ1-3, the complete variable domain is DTGVSQNPRHKITKRGQNVTFRCDPISEHNRLYWYRQTLGQGPEFLTYFQNEAQLEKSRLLSDRFSAERPKGSFSTLEIQRTEQGDSAMYLCASSLGAGNTIYFGEGSWLTVV.

This chain connects TRBV5-4 to TRBJ1-3; a weak D match, TRBD1 (6 bases). This CDR3 is built from 14 residues. The ends were cut back, 4 bases at V and 3 bases at J, with 11 bases in the middle. The germline gives CDR1 SGHNT, CDR2 YYREEE (reference sequence). CDR3 in amino acids: CASSLGGLGNTIYF. The CDR3 DNA is TGTGCCAGCAGCCTGGGGGGGCTTGGAAACACCATATATTTT.

The rearrangement links TRBV6-5 to TRBJ1-1; no firm D call. Per germline, CDR1 MNHEY and CDR2 SVGAGI. This CDR3 region has 15 residues. The ends were cut back, 4 bases at V and 1 base at J, with 13 bases in the middle. CDR3 in amino acids: CASSSSFRGNTEAFF. CDR3 nucleotides: TGTGCCAGCAGTTCATCCTTCCGGGGGAACACTGAAGCTTTCTTT.

Remarks on this clone: The sample has other DNA sequences that encode this CDR3 too. The J gene is TRBJ2-7, the V gene TRBV12-3 or TRBV12-4; D gene ambiguous. The length of the CDR3 is 13 residues. Deletions cut 2 bases from V and 0 bases from J, with 5 bases between. CDR3 sequence reads: CASSLPSSYEQYF. Here the CDR3 DNA reads TGTGCCAGCAGTTTACCTAGCTCCTACGAGCAGTACTTC.

This clone was observed a handful of times. The chain employs TRBV5-4 and TRBJ2-1, with TRBD2 identical over 11 bases. Germline V lookup: CDR1 SGHNT, CDR2 YYREEE (reference sequence). The CDR3 covers 16 residues. V lost 2 bases and J lost 8; bases outside the gene matches: 9. CDR3 sequence: CASSFLAGGGMDEQFF. Here the CDR3 DNA reads TGTGCCAGCAGCTTTCTAGCGGGGGGAGGGATGGATGAGCAGTTCTTC.

V gene TRBV2 combines with J gene TRBJ2-5; D possibly corresponds to TRBD2 (5 bases). The length of the CDR3 is 11 residues. Trimming took 5 bases from V and 5 from J, leaving 6 bases between them. In germline, CDR1 is SNHLY, CDR2 FYNNEI. DNA of the CDR3: TGTGCCAGCAGTTGGGAGGAGACCCAGTACTTC. Translating gives CASSWEETQYF.

The chain recombines TRBV9 with TRBJ2-3; a possible D gene is TRBD1 (5 bases). Trimming left V 4 bases short and J 2 bases short, with 11 bases between. Germline lookup yields CDR1 SGDLS and CDR2 YYNGEE. CDR3 length: 14 amino acids. In nucleotides, the CDR3 is TGTGCCAGCAGCCTTCTAGGGGCCACAGATACGCAGTATTTT. Protein sequence: CASSLLGATDTQYF.